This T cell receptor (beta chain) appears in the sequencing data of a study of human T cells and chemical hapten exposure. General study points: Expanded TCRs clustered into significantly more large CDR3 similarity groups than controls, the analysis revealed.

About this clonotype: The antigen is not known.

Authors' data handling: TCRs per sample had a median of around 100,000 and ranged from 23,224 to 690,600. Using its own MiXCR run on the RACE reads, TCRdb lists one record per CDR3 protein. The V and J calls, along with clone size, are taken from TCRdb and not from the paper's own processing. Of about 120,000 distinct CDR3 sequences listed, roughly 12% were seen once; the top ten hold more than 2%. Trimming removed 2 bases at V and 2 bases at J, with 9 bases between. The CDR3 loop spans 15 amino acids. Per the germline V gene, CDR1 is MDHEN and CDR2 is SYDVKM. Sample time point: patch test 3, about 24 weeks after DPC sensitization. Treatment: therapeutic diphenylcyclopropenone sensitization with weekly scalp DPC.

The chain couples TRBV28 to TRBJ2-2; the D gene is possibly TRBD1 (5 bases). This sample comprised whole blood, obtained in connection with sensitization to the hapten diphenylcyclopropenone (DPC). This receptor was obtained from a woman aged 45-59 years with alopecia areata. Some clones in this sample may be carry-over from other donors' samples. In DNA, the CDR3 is TGTGCCAGCAGTTTAGAAGGGGTTAACACCGGGGAGCTGTTTTTT. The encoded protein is CASSLEGVNTGELFF.